Listed below are T cell receptor beta chains from one sample, sequenced in a study of beta chain features in type 1 diabetes. Sequencing used immunoSEQ multiplex PCR; TCRdb keeps in-frame clones, though not all of them. The sample records about 200,000 clones, 11% being singletons. Sequencing input: central memory CD4+ T cells from blood. These receptor sequences come from a man aged 18 to 29 in good health. Each CDR3 is given with its conserved first and last residue. D genes are given only for firm matches. Clone size, where shown, is once, few, many, or a class for clones that have expanded.

d_gene: TRBD1
v_gene: TRBV29-1
abundance: few
j_gene: TRBJ1-1
CDR3aa: CSGGTGADTEAFF
CDR3nt: TGCAGCGGCGGGACAGGGGCAGACACTGAAGCTTTCTTT

d_gene: TRBD1
v_gene: TRBV29-1
abundance: .
j_gene: TRBJ2-1
CDR3aa: CSVAGQSSYNEQFF
CDR3nt: TGCAGCGTTGCGGGACAGAGCTCCTACAATGAGCAGTTCTTC

d_gene: .
v_gene: TRBV28
abundance: few
j_gene: TRBJ1-1
CDR3aa: CASSPQGGTEAFF
CDR3nt: TGTGCCAGCAGTCCTCAGGGAGGCACTGAAGCTTTCTTT

d_gene: .
v_gene: TRBV11-2
abundance: .
j_gene: TRBJ2-1
CDR3aa: CASGERRSSYNEQFF
CDR3nt: TGTGCCAGCGGGGAGCGGAGGAGCTCCTACAATGAGCAGTTCTTC

d_gene: TRBD1
v_gene: TRBV7-2
abundance: .
j_gene: TRBJ2-1
CDR3aa: CASSRDRAYNEQFF
CDR3nt: TGTGCCAGCAGCCGGGACAGAGCCTACAATGAGCAGTTCTTC

d_gene: TRBD2
v_gene: TRBV7-8
abundance: .
j_gene: TRBJ2-7
CDR3aa: CATKGLADEQYF
CDR3nt: TGTGCCACCAAGGGACTAGCGGACGAGCAGTACTTC

d_gene: .
v_gene: TRBV7-2
abundance: .
j_gene: TRBJ1-5
CDR3aa: CASSPAGSNQPQHF
CDR3nt: TGTGCCAGCAGTCCCGCCGGCAGCAATCAGCCCCAGCATTTT

d_gene: .
v_gene: TRBV5-6
abundance: .
j_gene: TRBJ1-4
CDR3aa: CASSPGLGDGSNEKLFF
CDR3nt: TGTGCCAGCAGCCCCGGCTTAGGGGACGGCTCTAATGAAAAACTGTTTTTT

d_gene: .
v_gene: TRBV5-1
abundance: .
j_gene: TRBJ2-1
CDR3aa: CASSLATTYNEQFF
CDR3nt: TGCGCCAGCAGCTTGGCCACAACATATAATGAGCAGTTCTTC

d_gene: TRBD1
v_gene: TRBV28
abundance: few
j_gene: TRBJ1-2
CDR3aa: CASSSTGGAGGSYGYTF
CDR3nt: TGTGCCAGCAGTTCCACAGGGGGCGCCGGGGGAAGCTATGGCTACACCTTC

d_gene: TRBD1
v_gene: TRBV9
abundance: .
j_gene: TRBJ2-3
CDR3aa: CASSPAIGTAYTDTQYF
CDR3nt: TGTGCCAGCAGCCCCGCAATCGGGACAGCCTACACAGATACGCAGTATTTT

d_gene: .
v_gene: TRBV7-2
abundance: many
j_gene: TRBJ2-1
CDR3aa: CASSRSETIYNEQFF
CDR3nt: TGTGCCAGCAGTCGTTCCGAGACCATCTACAATGAGCAGTTCTTC

d_gene: .
v_gene: TRBV4-1
abundance: few
j_gene: TRBJ1-3
CDR3aa: CASSPFEGPGNTIYF
CDR3nt: TGCGCCAGCAGCCCATTCGAGGGGCCTGGAAACACCATATATTTT

d_gene: .
v_gene: TRBV29-1
abundance: .
j_gene: TRBJ2-3
CDR3aa: CSVERGYTDTQYF
CDR3nt: TGCAGCGTTGAGCGGGGCTACACAGATACGCAGTATTTT

d_gene: TRBD1
v_gene: TRBV2
abundance: few
j_gene: TRBJ1-2
CDR3aa: CASSEQGANGYTF
CDR3nt: TGTGCCAGCAGTGAACAGGGGGCGAATGGCTACACCTTC

d_gene: .
v_gene: TRBV15
abundance: .
j_gene: TRBJ1-1
CDR3aa: CATSRVLSRLDTEAFF
CDR3nt: TGTGCCACCAGCAGAGTGTTGAGTCGATTGGACACTGAAGCTTTCTTT

d_gene: TRBD2
v_gene: TRBV11-3
abundance: few
j_gene: TRBJ2-3
CDR3aa: CASSYGTSGRTDTQYF
CDR3nt: TGTGCCAGCAGCTACGGGACTAGCGGGAGGACAGATACGCAGTATTTT

d_gene: .
v_gene: TRBV7-2
abundance: .
j_gene: TRBJ2-1
CDR3aa: CASSRHWGSAYNEQFF
CDR3nt: TGTGCCAGCAGCCGCCACTGGGGGAGTGCCTACAATGAGCAGTTCTTC

d_gene: TRBD2
v_gene: TRBV28
abundance: .
j_gene: TRBJ2-3
CDR3aa: CASSLLAGGRDYSTDTQYF
CDR3nt: TGTGCCAGCAGCCTTCTAGCGGGAGGAAGGGATTATAGCACAGATACGCAGTATTTT

d_gene: .
v_gene: TRBV5-4
abundance: few
j_gene: TRBJ2-1
CDR3aa: CASSFVAAEGQFF
CDR3nt: TGTGCCAGCAGCTTCGTTGCGGCTGAGGGGCAGTTCTTC

d_gene: .
v_gene: TRBV15
abundance: few
j_gene: TRBJ2-1
CDR3aa: CATSRLGTSSYNEQFF
CDR3nt: TGTGCCACCAGCAGATTAGGGACAAGCTCCTACAATGAGCAGTTCTTC

d_gene: .
v_gene: TRBV7-2
abundance: few
j_gene: TRBJ2-2
CDR3aa: CASSPRGGANTGELFF
CDR3nt: TGTGCCAGCAGCCCCAGGGGCGGTGCGAACACCGGGGAGCTGTTTTTT

d_gene: .
v_gene: TRBV9
abundance: few
j_gene: TRBJ2-5
CDR3aa: CASSPSIERQETQYF
CDR3nt: TGTGCCAGCAGCCCCTCGATAGAGAGGCAAGAGACCCAGTACTTC

d_gene: .
v_gene: TRBV30
abundance: .
j_gene: TRBJ2-7
CDR3aa: CAGGSGATYEQYF
CDR3nt: TGTGCCGGGGGCTCTGGGGCTACTTACGAGCAGTACTTC

d_gene: TRBD1
v_gene: TRBV5-1
abundance: .
j_gene: TRBJ2-1
CDR3aa: CASSFVGTGGYEQFF
CDR3nt: TGCGCCAGCAGCTTTGTTGGGACAGGGGGATATGAGCAGTTCTTC

d_gene: .
v_gene: TRBV9
abundance: few
j_gene: TRBJ2-4
CDR3aa: CASSVDLSQNIQYF
CDR3nt: TGTGCCAGCAGCGTAGACCTGAGTCAAAACATTCAGTACTTC

d_gene: .
v_gene: TRBV6-6
abundance: .
j_gene: TRBJ1-2
CDR3aa: CASRDNPTTGYTF
CDR3nt: TGTGCCAGCAGAGATAACCCTACTACTGGCTACACCTTC

d_gene: .
v_gene: TRBV14
abundance: many
j_gene: TRBJ2-1
CDR3aa: CASSHRRSSYNEQFF
CDR3nt: TGTGCCAGCAGCCACAGGAGAAGCTCCTACAATGAGCAGTTCTTC

d_gene: .
v_gene: TRBV5-4
abundance: .
j_gene: TRBJ1-2
CDR3aa: CASRVDRNYGYTF
CDR3nt: TGTGCCAGCAGGGTGGACAGAAACTATGGCTACACCTTC

d_gene: TRBD2
v_gene: TRBV30
abundance: few
j_gene: TRBJ2-3
CDR3aa: CAWTLAGADTQYF
CDR3nt: TGTGCCTGGACCCTAGCGGGAGCAGATACGCAGTATTTT

d_gene: TRBD2
v_gene: TRBV11-2
abundance: many
j_gene: TRBJ2-5
CDR3aa: CASSLGTNQETQYF
CDR3nt: TGTGCCAGCAGCCTGGGGACTAATCAAGAGACCCAGTACTTC

d_gene: TRBD2
v_gene: TRBV5-4
abundance: few
j_gene: TRBJ2-7
CDR3aa: CASSLGLGRNYEQYF
CDR3nt: TGTGCCAGCAGCCTTGGACTAGGCCGTAACTACGAGCAGTACTTC

d_gene: .
v_gene: TRBV4-1
abundance: few
j_gene: TRBJ2-7
CDR3aa: CASSEGPSYEQYF
CDR3nt: TGCGCCAGCAGCGAGGGACCGTCCTACGAGCAGTACTTC

d_gene: .
v_gene: TRBV7-9
abundance: .
j_gene: TRBJ2-1
CDR3aa: CASSQDRGQWGNEQFF
CDR3nt: TGTGCCAGCAGCCAAGATCGAGGCCAGTGGGGGAATGAGCAGTTCTTC

d_gene: TRBD1
v_gene: TRBV28
abundance: few
j_gene: TRBJ2-7
CDR3aa: CASSVGTASYEQYF
CDR3nt: TGTGCCAGCAGCGTCGGGACAGCCTCCTACGAGCAGTACTTC

d_gene: TRBD1
v_gene: TRBV28
abundance: .
j_gene: TRBJ2-1
CDR3aa: CASRGGTGRYNEQFF
CDR3nt: TGTGCCAGCAGGGGAGGGACAGGGAGGTACAATGAGCAGTTCTTC

d_gene: TRBD1
v_gene: TRBV5-1
abundance: .
j_gene: TRBJ2-1
CDR3aa: CASSLDRGRAYNEQFF
CDR3nt: TGCGCCAGCAGCTTGGACAGGGGGCGCGCCTACAATGAGCAGTTCTTC

d_gene: TRBD1
v_gene: TRBV7-2
abundance: few
j_gene: TRBJ1-2
CDR3aa: CASSNRDRDYGYTF
CDR3nt: TGTGCCAGCAGCAACAGAGACAGGGACTATGGCTACACCTTC

d_gene: .
v_gene: TRBV6-5
abundance: few
j_gene: TRBJ2-6
CDR3aa: CASRPERGANVLTF
CDR3nt: TGTGCCAGCAGACCGGAACGTGGGGCCAACGTCCTGACTTTC

d_gene: .
v_gene: TRBV7-8
abundance: few
j_gene: TRBJ1-2
CDR3aa: CASSAKVGGPYGYTF
CDR3nt: TGTGCCAGCAGCGCCAAAGTCGGGGGCCCCTATGGCTACACCTTC

d_gene: .
v_gene: TRBV12-5
abundance: few
j_gene: TRBJ2-5
CDR3aa: CASGLGRGVETQYF
CDR3nt: TGTGCTAGTGGGCTCGGCAGAGGGGTAGAGACCCAGTACTTC

d_gene: TRBD2
v_gene: TRBV9
abundance: many
j_gene: TRBJ2-1
CDR3aa: CASSRVSGSSYNEQFF
CDR3nt: TGTGCCAGCAGCAGAGTTAGCGGGAGTTCCTACAATGAGCAGTTCTTC

d_gene: TRBD1
v_gene: TRBV29-1
abundance: few
j_gene: TRBJ1-1
CDR3aa: CSVGGQGAQNTEAFF
CDR3nt: TGCAGCGTGGGAGGACAGGGGGCTCAGAACACTGAAGCTTTCTTT

d_gene: TRBD1
v_gene: TRBV5-1
abundance: .
j_gene: TRBJ1-1
CDR3aa: CASSIDRAGTEAFF
CDR3nt: TGCGCCAGCAGCATAGACAGGGCCGGGACTGAAGCTTTCTTT

d_gene: .
v_gene: TRBV7-8
abundance: .
j_gene: TRBJ2-3
CDR3aa: CASSLASGRTDTQYF
CDR3nt: TGTGCCAGCAGCTTAGCAAGCGGACGCACAGATACGCAGTATTTT

d_gene: .
v_gene: TRBV29-1
abundance: .
j_gene: TRBJ1-2
CDR3aa: CSVENAPRYTF
CDR3nt: TGCAGCGTTGAAAACGCTCCCCGCTACACCTTC

d_gene: TRBD2
v_gene: TRBV4-1
abundance: .
j_gene: TRBJ2-5
CDR3aa: CASSQGIAGGETQYF
CDR3nt: TGCGCCAGCAGCCAAGGGATAGCGGGAGGGGAGACCCAGTACTTC

d_gene: TRBD1
v_gene: TRBV30
abundance: few
j_gene: TRBJ1-5
CDR3aa: CAWTPTGGRQPQHF
CDR3nt: TGTGCCTGGACTCCGACAGGGGGCCGGCAGCCCCAGCATTTT

d_gene: TRBD2
v_gene: TRBV7-2
abundance: few
j_gene: TRBJ2-3
CDR3aa: CASSFRAGGSADTQYF
CDR3nt: TGTGCCAGCAGCTTTCGAGCGGGAGGGTCGGCAGATACGCAGTATTTT

d_gene: TRBD1
v_gene: TRBV7-3
abundance: many
j_gene: TRBJ2-2
CDR3aa: CASTTGGPNTGELFF
CDR3nt: TGTGCCAGCACAACAGGGGGCCCTAACACCGGGGAGCTGTTTTTT

d_gene: .
v_gene: TRBV14
abundance: .
j_gene: TRBJ1-5
CDR3aa: CASSQGGYSNQPQHF
CDR3nt: TGTGCCAGCAGCCAGGGCGGTTATAGCAATCAGCCCCAGCATTTT

d_gene: TRBD1
v_gene: TRBV2
abundance: few
j_gene: TRBJ1-2
CDR3aa: CASSEGQGEYYGYTF
CDR3nt: TGTGCCAGCAGTGAAGGACAGGGGGAATACTATGGCTACACCTTC

d_gene: .
v_gene: TRBV5-4
abundance: few
j_gene: TRBJ2-2
CDR3aa: CASSIFLEAGELFF
CDR3nt: TGTGCCAGCAGCATCTTCTTAGAGGCCGGGGAGCTGTTTTTT

d_gene: TRBD2
v_gene: TRBV7-9
abundance: .
j_gene: TRBJ2-1
CDR3aa: CASSFAGDQEQFF
CDR3nt: TGTGCCAGCAGTTTCGCGGGAGATCAAGAGCAGTTCTTC

d_gene: TRBD2
v_gene: TRBV28
abundance: few
j_gene: TRBJ2-7
CDR3aa: CASSSGTSGRGEQYF
CDR3nt: TGTGCCAGCAGCTCCGGGACTAGCGGGAGAGGCGAGCAGTACTTC

d_gene: .
v_gene: TRBV10-3
abundance: few
j_gene: TRBJ2-7
CDR3aa: CAISESGRGASYEQYF
CDR3nt: TGTGCCATCAGTGAGTCGGGAAGGGGGGCCTCCTACGAGCAGTACTTC

d_gene: TRBD1
v_gene: TRBV9
abundance: .
j_gene: TRBJ2-4
CDR3aa: CASSVGDRKNIQYF
CDR3nt: TGTGCCAGCAGCGTAGGGGACAGAAAAAACATTCAGTACTTC

d_gene: TRBD1
v_gene: TRBV9
abundance: .
j_gene: TRBJ2-7
CDR3aa: CASSAPGQGDEQYF
CDR3nt: TGTGCCAGCAGCGCCCCGGGACAGGGCGACGAGCAGTACTTC

d_gene: TRBD1
v_gene: TRBV27
abundance: .
j_gene: TRBJ2-1
CDR3aa: CASSRDRISYNEQFF
CDR3nt: TGTGCCAGCAGCAGGGACAGGATCTCCTACAATGAGCAGTTCTTC

d_gene: TRBD1
v_gene: TRBV2
abundance: .
j_gene: TRBJ1-2
CDR3aa: CASRDRGLDYGYTF
CDR3nt: TGTGCCAGCAGGGACAGGGGGCTGGACTATGGCTACACCTTC